This is a list of T cell receptor beta chains from one sample in a study of cytomegalovirus exposure and HLA in healthy donors. Using immunoSEQ multiplex PCR, the repertoire was profiled, and TCRdb retains in-frame clones only, with some absent. The sample records around 170,000 clones, about 72% being singletons. Sequencing was done on a sample of PBMCs. These receptor sequences come from a girl aged 5-17 years in good health and CMV-seronegative. Each CDR3 is given with its conserved first and last residue. A D gene is named only where the DNA matches it firmly. Size is omitted from some rows. Given values are once, few, many or a class for expanded clones.

- | TRBJ1-2 | TRBD1 | TRBV13 | TGTGCCAGCACCCGACAGGGGATATGGTATGGCTACACCTTC | CASTRQGIWYGYTF
- | TRBJ1-5 | TRBD1 | TRBV11-2 | TGTGCCAGCAGCTCGTCCGGACAGGGGCGAGATCAGCCCCAGCATTTT | CASSSSGQGRDQPQHF
- | TRBJ2-5 | TRBD2 | TRBV5-1 | TGCGCCAGCAGCGACAGCGGGGGGGCGGAGACCCAGTACTTC | CASSDSGGAETQYF
few | TRBJ2-5 | - | TRBV15 | TGTGCCACCAGCAGCCCAACCCTAGGGGGGGTAGGGACCCAGTACTTC | CATSSPTLGGVGTQYF
- | TRBJ2-3 | TRBD2 | TRBV9 | TGTGCCAGCAGCCTATCGGGGGGAAACACAGATACGCAGTATTTT | CASSLSGGNTDTQYF
- | TRBJ1-2 | TRBD1 | TRBV4-1 | TGCGCCAGCAGCCACCCCCCGGGACAGGGAAGTGGCTACACCTTC | CASSHPPGQGSGYTF
many | TRBJ1-1 | - | TRBV5-1 | TGCGCCAGCAGCTTGTACGGGAGGGGCACTGAAGCTTTCTTT | CASSLYGRGTEAFF
- | TRBJ2-7 | TRBD2 | TRBV5-1 | TGCGCCAGCAGCTCGGGGGGTCCTAGCGGGGGGTCCTACGAGCAGTACTTC | CASSSGGPSGGSYEQYF
- | TRBJ1-1 | - | TRBV6-6 | TGTGCCAGCAGCCCAGGTTACACTGAAGCTTTCTTT | CASSPGYTEAFF
once | TRBJ2-5 | - | TRBV5-1 | TGCGCCAGCAGCTTGTCGGAGACCCAGTACTTC | CASSLSETQYF
- | TRBJ1-1 | - | TRBV14 | TGTGCCAGCAGCCGGCGGGCAGGGGCCGGCTTGGTGGACACTGAAGCTTTCTTT | CASSRRAGAGLVDTEAFF
- | TRBJ1-4 | TRBD1 | TRBV4-1 | TGCGCCAGCAGCCTAGTAGCCGGGACAGCCGTCAAACTGTTTTTT | CASSLVAGTAVKLFF
- | TRBJ1-3 | - | TRBV5-4 | TGTGCCAGCAGCTTGGATGGGGGCAGGCCTGGAAACACCATATATTTT | CASSLDGGRPGNTIYF
- | TRBJ2-1 | - | TRBV27 | TGTGCCAGCAGCTCAGGTTATGAGCAGTTCTTC | CASSSGYEQFF
- | TRBJ1-1 | - | TRBV2 | TGTGCCAGCAAGGACAGTCCAACCTGGGGGAACACTGAAGCTTTCTTT | CASKDSPTWGNTEAFF
few | TRBJ1-5 | TRBD1 | TRBV19 | TGTGCCAGTAGCAGATCGGACAGGGTCAATCAGCCCCAGCATTTT | CASSRSDRVNQPQHF
- | TRBJ2-1 | TRBD1 | TRBV11-2 | TGTGCCAGCAGCCCAAACTATGGGGACAGGGCTTTCAATGAGCAGTTCTTC | CASSPNYGDRAFNEQFF
- | TRBJ2-2 | - | TRBV7-9 | TGTGCCAGCAGCTTAGCCACGGGAGCCGGGGAGCTGTTTTTT | CASSLATGAGELFF
few | TRBJ2-1 | TRBD1 | TRBV5-8 | TGTGCCAGCAGCGACTGGACAGGGATCCACAATGAGCAGTTCTTC | CASSDWTGIHNEQFF
- | TRBJ1-1 | TRBD1 | TRBV6-6 | TGTGCCAGCAGCCGGGACAGACTGAACACTGAAGCTTTCTTT | CASSRDRLNTEAFF
- | TRBJ2-1 | - | TRBV2 | TGTGCCAGCCGGGACAAGGGGCGGGTGTCCGATGAGCAGTTCTTC | CASRDKGRVSDEQFF
- | TRBJ2-2 | - | TRBV7-3 | TGTGCCAGCAGCTTAACGGAGAACGCGGGCGGGGAGCTGTTTTTT | CASSLTENAGGELFF
- | TRBJ2-7 | - | TRBV5-6 | TGTGCCAGCAGCCTAAGAGGCGGAGGGGTGTACGAGCAGTACTTC | CASSLRGGGVYEQYF
- | TRBJ2-2 | TRBD2 | TRBV6-5 | TGTGCCAGCAGTTTCGGACTAGCGGGGGACACCGGGGAGCTGTTTTTT | CASSFGLAGDTGELFF
few | TRBJ1-4 | - | TRBV30 | TGTGCCTGGACGGACAGCGAAAATGAAAAACTGTTTTTT | CAWTDSENEKLFF
few | TRBJ1-6 | - | TRBV6-5 | TGTGCCAGCAGTTACCGGGGGGAGGTGAGGAATTCACCCCTCCACTTT | CASSYRGEVRNSPLHF
- | TRBJ1-1 | - | TRBV5-1 | TGCGCCAGCAGTCGGGGAGACACTGAAGCTTTCTTT | CASSRGDTEAFF
once | TRBJ2-3 | - | TRBV7-9 | TGTGCCAGCAGCTTAGTATTAAATACGCAGTATTTT | CASSLVLNTQYF
- | TRBJ1-5 | TRBD1 | TRBV18 | TGTGCCAGCTCACCAGGGACAGGGATCGGTCAGCCCCAGCATTTT | CASSPGTGIGQPQHF
- | TRBJ2-5 | TRBD1 | TRBV27 | TGTGCCAGCAGTTTGGACAGGTTAAAGACCCAGTACTTC | CASSLDRLKTQYF
- | TRBJ1-1 | TRBD1 | TRBV7-9 | TGTGCCAGCAGCTCTAGATTACAGGGGGCCCCGGGCGAAGCTTTCTTT | CASSSRLQGAPGEAFF
- | TRBJ1-1 | - | TRBV5-4 | TGTGCCAGCAGCTTTCCTGGGAAGGGGCGCCTAATAAACACTGAAGCTTTCTTT | CASSFPGKGRLINTEAFF
- | TRBJ2-5 | TRBD2 | TRBV9 | TGTGCCAGCAGCTTCGGACTAGCGGGGGGTGGCGAGACCCAGTACTTC | CASSFGLAGGGETQYF
- | TRBJ2-1 | - | TRBV5-1 | TGCGCCAGCTCCCCGGTAGGGGGGGCGGTCTACAATGAGCAGTTCTTC | CASSPVGGAVYNEQFF
- | TRBJ2-7 | - | TRBV12-5 | TGTGCTAGTGGTTTGTACCCGGGGGTAGGGTCCTACGAGCAGTACTTC | CASGLYPGVGSYEQYF
- | TRBJ1-4 | - | TRBV27 | TGTGCCAGCAGTTTATCTGGCAGGGTTAAAGAAAAACTGTTTTTT | CASSLSGRVKEKLFF
- | TRBJ2-3 | - | TRBV19 | TGTGCCAGTAGTATTCAAGATACGCAGTATTTT | CASSIQDTQYF
- | TRBJ2-3 | TRBD2 | TRBV5-1 | TGCGCCAGCAGCCCCACTAGCGGGGGGGCGTTAGATACGCAGTATTTT | CASSPTSGGALDTQYF
- | TRBJ1-2 | TRBD1 | TRBV5-1 | TGCGCCAGCAGCCTTCAGACAGGGGCCATTAACTATGGCTACACCTTC | CASSLQTGAINYGYTF
- | TRBJ2-5 | - | TRBV2 | TGTGCCAGCAGTGGGATTCTAGGAGGTCACGAGACCCAGTACTTC | CASSGILGGHETQYF
- | TRBJ2-1 | TRBD1 | TRBV7-6 | TGTGCCAGCAGCTCTGGACAGGGGAATCCGTTCTTC | CASSSGQGNPFF
few | TRBJ1-6 | TRBD1 | TRBV10-2 | TGCGCCAGCCAGGGGGCGAATTCACCCCTCCACTTT | CASQGANSPLHF
- | TRBJ1-6 | - | TRBV5-4 | TGTGCCAGCAGCCCTAATCGACTAAGCTCCTATAATTCACCCCTCCACTTT | CASSPNRLSSYNSPLHF